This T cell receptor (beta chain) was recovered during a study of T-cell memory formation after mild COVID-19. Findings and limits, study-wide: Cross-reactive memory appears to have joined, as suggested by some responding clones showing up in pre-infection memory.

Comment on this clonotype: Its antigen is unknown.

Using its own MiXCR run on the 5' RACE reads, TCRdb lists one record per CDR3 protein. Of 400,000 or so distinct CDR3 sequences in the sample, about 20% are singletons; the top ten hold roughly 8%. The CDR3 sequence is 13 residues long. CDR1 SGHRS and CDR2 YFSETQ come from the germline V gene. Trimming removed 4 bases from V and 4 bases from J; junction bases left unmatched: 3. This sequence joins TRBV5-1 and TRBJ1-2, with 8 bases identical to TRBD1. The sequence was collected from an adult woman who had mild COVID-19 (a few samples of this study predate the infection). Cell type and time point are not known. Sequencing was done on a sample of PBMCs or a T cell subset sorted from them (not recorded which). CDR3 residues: CASSHGQGYGYTF. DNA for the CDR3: TGCGCCAGCAGCCACGGACAGGGCTATGGCTACACCTTC.